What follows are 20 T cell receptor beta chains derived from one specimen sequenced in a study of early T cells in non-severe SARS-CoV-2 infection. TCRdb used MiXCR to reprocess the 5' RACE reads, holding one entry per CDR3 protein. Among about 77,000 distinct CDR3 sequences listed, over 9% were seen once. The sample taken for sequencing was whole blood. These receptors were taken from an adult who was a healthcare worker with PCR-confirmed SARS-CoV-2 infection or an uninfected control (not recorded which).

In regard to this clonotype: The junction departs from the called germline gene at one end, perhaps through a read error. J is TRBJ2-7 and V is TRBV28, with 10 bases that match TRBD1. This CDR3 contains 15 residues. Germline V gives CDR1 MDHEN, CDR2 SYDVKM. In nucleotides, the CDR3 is TGCGCCAGCAGACTGGACAGGGGGGTGTTCTACGAGCAGTACTTC. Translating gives CASRLDRGVFYEQYF. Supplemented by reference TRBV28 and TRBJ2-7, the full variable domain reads DVKVTQSSRYLVKRTGEKVFLECVQDMDHENMFWYRQDPGLGLRLIYFSYDVKMKEKGDIPEGYSVSREKKERFSLILESASTNQTSMYLCASRLDRGVFYEQYFGPGTRLTVT.

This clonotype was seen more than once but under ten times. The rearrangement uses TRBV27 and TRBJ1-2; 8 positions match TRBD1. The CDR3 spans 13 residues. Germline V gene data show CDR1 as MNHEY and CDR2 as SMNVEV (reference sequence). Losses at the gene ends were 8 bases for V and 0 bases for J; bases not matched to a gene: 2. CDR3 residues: CASQGAANYGYTF. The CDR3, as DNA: TGTGCCAGCCAGGGGGCGGCTAACTATGGCTACACCTTC.

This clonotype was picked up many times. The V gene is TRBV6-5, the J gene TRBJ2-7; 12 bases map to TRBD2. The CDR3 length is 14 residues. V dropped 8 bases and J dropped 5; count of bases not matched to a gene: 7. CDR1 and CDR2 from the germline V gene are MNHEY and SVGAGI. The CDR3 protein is CASAPGLAGHEQYF. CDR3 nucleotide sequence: TGTGCCAGCGCCCCGGGACTAGCGGGCCACGAGCAGTACTTC.

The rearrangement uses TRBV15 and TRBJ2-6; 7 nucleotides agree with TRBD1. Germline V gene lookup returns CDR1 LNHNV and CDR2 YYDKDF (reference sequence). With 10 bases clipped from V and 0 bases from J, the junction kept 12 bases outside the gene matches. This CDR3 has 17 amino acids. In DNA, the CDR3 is TGTGCCAAAGCTCCGGGACAGACAAGCTCTGGGGCCAACGTCCTGACTTTC. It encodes CAKAPGQTSSGANVLTF.

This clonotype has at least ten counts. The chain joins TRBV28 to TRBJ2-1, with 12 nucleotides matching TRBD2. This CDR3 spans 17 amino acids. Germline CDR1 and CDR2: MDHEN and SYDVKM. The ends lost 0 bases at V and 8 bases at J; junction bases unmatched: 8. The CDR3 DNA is TGTGCCAGCAGTTTATGGCCTCTAGCGGGAGGGGGCGATGAGCAGTTCTTC. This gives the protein CASSLWPLAGGGDEQFF.

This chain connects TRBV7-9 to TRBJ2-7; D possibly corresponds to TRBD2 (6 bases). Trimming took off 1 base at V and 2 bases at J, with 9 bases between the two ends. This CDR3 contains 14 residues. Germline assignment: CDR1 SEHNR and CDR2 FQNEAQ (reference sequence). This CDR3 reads CASSLDGTPYEQYF. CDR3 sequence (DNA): TGTGCCAGCAGCTTAGATGGGACTCCCTACGAGCAGTACTTC.

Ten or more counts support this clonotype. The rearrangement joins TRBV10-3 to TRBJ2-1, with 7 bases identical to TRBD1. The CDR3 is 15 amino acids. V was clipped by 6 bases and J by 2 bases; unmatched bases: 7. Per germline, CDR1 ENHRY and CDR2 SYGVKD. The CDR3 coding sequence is TGTGCCATCAGCCCCGACAGGGTCACCTACAATGAGCAGTTCTTC. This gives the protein CAISPDRVTYNEQFF.

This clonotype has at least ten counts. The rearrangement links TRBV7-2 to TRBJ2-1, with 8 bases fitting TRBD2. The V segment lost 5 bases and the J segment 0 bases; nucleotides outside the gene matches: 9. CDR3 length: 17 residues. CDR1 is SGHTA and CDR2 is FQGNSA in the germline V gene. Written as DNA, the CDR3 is TGTGCCAGCAGCCCCCATTCACTAGCGGACTCCTACAATGAGCAGTTCTTC. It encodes CASSPHSLADSYNEQFF.

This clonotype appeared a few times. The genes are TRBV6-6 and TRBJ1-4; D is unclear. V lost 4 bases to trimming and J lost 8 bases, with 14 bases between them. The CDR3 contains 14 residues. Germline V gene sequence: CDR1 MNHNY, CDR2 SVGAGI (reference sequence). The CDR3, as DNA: TGTGCCAGCAGTTTACCGCAAAGAAAGGAAAAACTGTTTTTT. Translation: CASSLPQRKEKLFF.

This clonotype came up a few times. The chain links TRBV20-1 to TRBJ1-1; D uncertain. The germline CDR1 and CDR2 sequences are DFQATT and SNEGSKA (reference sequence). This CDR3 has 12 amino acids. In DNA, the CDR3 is TGCACCACCTGGCGGTTGAACACTGAAGCTTTCTTT. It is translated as CTTWRLNTEAFF.

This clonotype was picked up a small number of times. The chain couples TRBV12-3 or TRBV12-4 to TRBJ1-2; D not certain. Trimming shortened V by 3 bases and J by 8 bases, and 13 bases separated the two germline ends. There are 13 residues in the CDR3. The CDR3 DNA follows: TGTGCCAGCAGTTTTTTACGCTTTGGGGGCTACACCTTC. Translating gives CASSFLRFGGYTF.

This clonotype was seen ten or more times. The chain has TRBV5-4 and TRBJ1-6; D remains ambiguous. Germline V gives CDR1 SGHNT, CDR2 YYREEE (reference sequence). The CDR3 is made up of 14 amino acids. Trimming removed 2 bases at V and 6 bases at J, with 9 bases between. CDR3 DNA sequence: TGTGCCAGCAGCTTACAGTCCACTAATTCACCCCTCCACTTT. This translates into CASSLQSTNSPLHF.

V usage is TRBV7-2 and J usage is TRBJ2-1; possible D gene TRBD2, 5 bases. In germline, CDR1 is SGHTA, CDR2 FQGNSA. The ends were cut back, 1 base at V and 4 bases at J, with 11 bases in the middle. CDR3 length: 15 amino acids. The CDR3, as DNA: TGTGCCAGCAGCTTAGTGACTAATCCTTACAATGAGCAGTTCTTC. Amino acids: CASSLVTNPYNEQFF.

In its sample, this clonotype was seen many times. This chain's CDR3 is CASWEAGSYTF. CDR3 DNA: TGTGCCAGCTGGGAGGCGGGTAGCTACACCTTC. The chain is built from TRBV6-1 and TRBJ1-2; D is ambiguous. The CDR3 runs 11 residues. V was trimmed by 8 bases and J by 9 bases, leaving 13 bases between them. Germline CDR1 is MNHNS and CDR2 is SASEGT.

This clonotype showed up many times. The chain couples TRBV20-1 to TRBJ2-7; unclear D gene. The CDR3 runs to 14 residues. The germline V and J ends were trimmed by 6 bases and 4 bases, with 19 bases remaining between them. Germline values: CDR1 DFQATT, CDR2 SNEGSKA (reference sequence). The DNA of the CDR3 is TGCAGTGCCGAACCGGACCAGAACCCTTACGAGCAGTACTTC. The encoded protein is CSAEPDQNPYEQYF.

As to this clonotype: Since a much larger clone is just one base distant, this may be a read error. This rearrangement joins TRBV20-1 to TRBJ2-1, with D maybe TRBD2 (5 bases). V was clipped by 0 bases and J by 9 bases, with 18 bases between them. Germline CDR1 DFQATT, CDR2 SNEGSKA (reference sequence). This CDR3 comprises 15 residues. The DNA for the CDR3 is TGCAGTGCTAGAGATCCCCGAGGGAGAGGACTTGAGCAGTTCTTC. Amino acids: CSARDPRGRGLEQFF.

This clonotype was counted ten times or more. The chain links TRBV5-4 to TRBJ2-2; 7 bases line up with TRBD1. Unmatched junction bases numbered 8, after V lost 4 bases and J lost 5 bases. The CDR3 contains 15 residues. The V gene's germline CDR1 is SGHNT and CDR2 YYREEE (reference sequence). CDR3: CASSKDTQGTGELFF. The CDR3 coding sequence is TGTGCCAGCAGCAAAGACACACAGGGGACCGGGGAGCTGTTTTTT.

The CDR3 spells CAWRRTGGQDTQYF. CDR3 coding DNA: TGTGCCTGGAGAAGGACAGGGGGCCAAGATACGCAGTATTTT. The J gene is TRBJ2-3, the V gene TRBV30; 11 nucleotides align to TRBD1. The CDR3 extends over 14 amino acids. J was trimmed by 5 bases and V by 3 bases; bases with no gene match: 4. Germline V gives CDR1 GTSNPN, CDR2 SVGIG (reference sequence).

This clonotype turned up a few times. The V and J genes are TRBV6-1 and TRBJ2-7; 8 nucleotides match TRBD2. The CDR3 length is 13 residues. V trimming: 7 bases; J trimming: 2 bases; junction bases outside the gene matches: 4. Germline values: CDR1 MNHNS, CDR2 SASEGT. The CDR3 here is CASITGGTYEQYF. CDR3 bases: TGTGCCAGCATCACGGGAGGGACCTACGAGCAGTACTTC.

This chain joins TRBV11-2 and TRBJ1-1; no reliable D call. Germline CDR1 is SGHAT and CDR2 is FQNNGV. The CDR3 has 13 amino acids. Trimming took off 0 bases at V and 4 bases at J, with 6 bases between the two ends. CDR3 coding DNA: TGTGCCAGCAGCTTAGACAGAACCACTGAAGCTTTCTTT. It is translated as CASSLDRTTEAFF.